This T cell receptor (beta chain) was profiled in a study of T-cell reconstitution after alpha-beta-depleted transplantation in children (TCRdb year 2016). About the full investigation: Using TCR repertoire profiling, the study followed T-cell immune reconstitution in a quantitative way in children after TCRalphabeta/CD19-depleted allogeneic hematopoietic cell transplantation.

Ten or more counts support this clonotype. The clone's antigen remains unknown. Per-base qualities were not stored, and no clone one base away is much larger. Its CDR3 holds 15 amino acids, cysteine through phenylalanine. Here the CDR3 DNA is all that survives: 45 bases in frame from base 1. Trimming removed 3 bases from V and 0 bases from J, leaving 12 bases between the germline ends. In the germline V gene (reference sequence), CDR1 corresponds to DFQATT and CDR2 to SNEGSKA. What the research found in general, with its limitations: The high TCRbeta diversity at day 60 in some patients was ascribed to recipient T cells and intrathymic progenitors that had survived conditioning. About two months after transplant, the apparently early recovery of alphabetaT-cell counts reportedly depended on just several hundred clones that had expanded rapidly and came from non-depleted graft cells. The frequencies of hyperexpanded clones fell over the following months, and after one year, T-cell counts and TCRbeta diversity were mostly attributed to newly produced T cells.

The library was generated by PCR. The instrument given in TCRdb is Illumina HiSeq 2500. To normalize quantification of the TCRbeta repertoire, the TCR libraries were built with molecular barcoding that relied on unique molecular identifiers. TCRdb redid the processing of the public reads, applying fastp at Q25 and MiXCR, and retained in-frame beta chains. Rows are unified per CDR3 protein, each entry keeping the most common DNA and genes. Present in this sample are roughly 76,000 distinct CDR3 sequences, roughly 11% of which were seen just once. The top ten clonotypes cover roughly an eighth of the sample. The label giving this sample's treatment or condition can be read as: allogeneic hematopoietic cell transplantation with graft depleted of TCRalphabeta T cells and CD19 B cells. The transplant recipients were children given TCRalphabeta/CD19-depleted allogeneic hematopoietic cell grafts.

The sequences come from PBMCs, collected before TCRalphabeta/CD19-depleted stem cell transplant. The chain uses TRBV20-1 and TRBJ2-1; the D gene assignment is ambiguous. This sequence was found in a boy younger than 18 with acute myeloid leukemia, due to receive a stem cell transplant. In nucleotides, the sequence is TGCAGTGCTAGTGGGCCGGCAAGCTCCTACAATGAGCAGTTCTTC. The encoded protein is CSASGPASSYNEQFF.